The 6 T cell receptor beta chains below were found in one sample sequenced in a study of liver allograft versus peripheral blood T cells (dated by TCRdb to about 2020). A note on the overall study: T cell receptor repertoires present within transplanted livers were compared with repertoires in the peripheral blood of liver transplant recipients.

Sequenced using an Illumina MiSeq. TCRdb itself trimmed the public reads at Q25 with fastp, ran MiXCR and retained productive beta chains. Rows are unified per CDR3 protein, each entry keeping the most common DNA and genes. Counted in this sample were roughly 11,000 distinct CDR3 sequences; around a quarter of them appeared once. About 1.6% of the sample belongs to the ten largest clones. The receptors were sampled from a human patient who had a liver transplant. After a transplant, some of the T cells may come from the graft donor.

This clonotype was seen a handful of times. The rearrangement joins TRBV27 to TRBJ1-1; 9 nucleotides align to TRBD1. The V gene end was trimmed by 5 bases and the J gene end by 4 bases; junction bases not matched to a gene: 8. The CDR3 contains 15 residues. CDR1 and CDR2 from the germline V gene are MNHEY and SMNVEV (reference sequence). As DNA, the CDR3 is TGTGCCAGCAGTCCTGGACAGGGGAGGGGCACTGAAGCTTTCTTT. Protein sequence: CASSPGQGRGTEAFF.

This clonotype showed up many times. The V call is TRBV6-1, the J call TRBJ2-1; weak D call: TRBD1 (7 bases). Germline loops: CDR1 MNHNS, CDR2 SASEGT. V lost 4 bases and J lost 8, with 18 bases in between. The CDR3 totals 15 residues. CDR3 nucleotides: TGTGCCAGCAGTGTCCGGGTCAGGGGGGTGGATGAGCAGTTCTTC. Encoded protein: CASSVRVRGVDEQFF.

By its share, this clonotype is medium-sized. The chain employs TRBV11-2 and TRBJ1-2; 8 bases align to TRBD1. The V gene's germline CDR1 is SGHAT and CDR2 FQNNGV. This CDR3 comprises 13 residues. Trimming removed 3 bases from V and 8 bases from J; junction bases left unmatched: 5. The CDR3 reads CASSFKQGVGYTF. The CDR3 bases are TGTGCCAGCAGCTTCAAACAGGGGGTAGGCTACACCTTC.

The V call is TRBV19, the J call TRBJ1-3; D remains unclear. This CDR3 is built from 14 residues. V was clipped by 3 bases and J by 0 bases, with 6 bases between them. Germline CDR1 and CDR2: LNHDA and SQIVND (reference sequence). The DNA of the CDR3 is TGTGCCAGTAGTATTGGAGTCTCTGGAAACACCATATATTTT. This codes for CASSIGVSGNTIYF.

The CDR3: CASSPRRAHYNEQFF. Written as DNA, the CDR3 is TGTGCCAGCTCACCTCGGAGGGCCCACTACAATGAGCAGTTCTTC. V gene TRBV18 combines with J gene TRBJ2-1, with D perhaps TRBD2 (6 bases). Trimming left V 3 bases short and J 3 bases short, with 12 bases between. Germline CDR1 KGHSH, CDR2 LQKENI. The CDR3 sequence is 15 residues long.

With respect to this clonotype: One end of the junction fails to match germline, which may point to a read error. The chain links TRBV13 to TRBJ2-1; D is perhaps TRBD2 (7 bases). The CDR3 length is 14 residues. The germline CDR1 and CDR2 sequences are PRHDT and FYEKMQ (reference sequence). CDR3: CVSSRREGEGEQFF. For the CDR3, the DNA is TGTGTCAGCAGCCGGAGGGAGGGGGAAGGTGAGCAGTTCTTC.